The clone carrying this T cell receptor beta chain was observed a handful of times. These data originate in a study of regulatory T cells in long-lasting Graves disease. For the study at large: Prior antithyroid drug treatment in newly diagnosed Graves' patients lasted under 3 months.

V lost 6 bases to trimming and J lost 0 bases; unmatched junction nucleotides: 5. The CDR3 spans 16 residues. Germline V CDR1 and CDR2: MDHEN, SYDVKM. Time point described: newly diagnosed GD, antithyroid drugs for less than 3 months. PBMC-extracted RNA yielded the TCR library. CDR3 regions were amplified by Arm-PCR using iRepertoire HTBI primers to build TCR beta libraries. TCRdb passed the multiplex PCR reads through MiXCR, listing each CDR3 protein once. The data hold approximately 310,000 distinct CDR3 sequences, with over 15% observed a single time. This chain joins TRBV28 and TRBJ2-3; 11 bases map to TRBD2. Sequences were derived from peripheral blood mononuclear cells (PBMCs), sampled at new diagnosis, from a patient treated with antithyroid drugs. This TCR was recovered from a female donor with Graves disease. CDR3 coding DNA: TGTGCCAGCAGCTCAAGGACTAGCGGGAGCACAGATACGCAGTATTTT. The encoded protein is CASSSRTSGSTDTQYF.